This T cell receptor beta chain was found in a study of blood T cell repertoires in COVID-19. Study details: Resolution of symptoms, clearance, or two negative PCRs was present in recovered Cohort 3 donors.

In the authors' methods: For nucleated cells, counts were estimated from reference gene primer amplification. Using immunoSEQ multiplex PCR, the repertoire was profiled, and TCRdb retains in-frame clones only, with some absent. The V and J calls and the clone size are those of that table, but D and trimming were determined from the DNA. The sample records roughly 200,000 clones, 85% to 90% being singletons. The CDR3 consists of 14 residues. CDR1 MRHNA and CDR2 SNTAGT come from the germline V gene. V dropped 8 bases and J dropped 3 bases, with 11 bases sitting between them. Cohorts were assigned according to the clinical history that participants reported.

The V gene is TRBV6-4, the J gene TRBJ1-6, with D perhaps matching TRBD1 (6 bases). The receptor was derived from a middle-aged woman in a cohort exposed to, infected with or recovered from COVID-19 (not recorded which). The sequenced sample consisted of PBMCs or T cells enriched from blood (not recorded which). The CDR3 DNA sequence: TGTGCCAGCGCGGCAGGGGACTATAATTCACCCCTCCACTTT. Protein product: CASAAGDYNSPLHF.